This T cell receptor (beta chain) was sequenced for a study of PD-L1 blockade in urothelial cancer. Study at large: Study patients had been treated with 0 to 3 previous chemotherapy regimens. Blood was evaluated 3 weeks (second dose) and 6 weeks after therapy began. Reported median T cell count for blood samples was about 150,000.

The time point is: peripheral blood 6 weeks after treatment start. Every PCR got spiked synthetic TCR analog templates. Profiled with immunoSEQ multiplex PCR; TCRdb holds only in-frame clones, not every one. The sample lists approximately 93,000 clones, less than 85% seen once, with roughly 8% in the top ten. The receptor comes from a man in his 70s with urothelial cancer. Sequencing used PBMCs, obtained around atezolizumab (anti-PD-L1) treatment.

This CDR3 reads CASSLGGLLGQFF. The CDR3 DNA is TGTGCCAGCAGCTTAGGCGGGTTGCTTGGGCAGTTCTTC. The chain couples TRBV7-9 to TRBJ2-1; D is perhaps TRBD2 (5 bases). Per the germline V gene, CDR1 is SEHNR and CDR2 is FQNEAQ (reference sequence). V lost 1 base and J 12 bases, leaving 13 bases between the germline ends. This CDR3 spans 13 amino acids.